This T cell receptor (beta chain) was profiled in a study of cytomegalovirus exposure and HLA in healthy donors. The PCR employed 60 Vbeta primers together with 13 Jbeta primers. Sequenced by immunoSEQ multiplex PCR; TCRdb stores in-frame clones only, minus some. Among around 170,000 clones listed, 75% to 90% were seen once. This clonotype was obtained from a woman between 18 and 29 years old in good health and CMV-seronegative. Sequencing was done on a sample of PBMCs.

This CDR3 is CASSKVSGSMNEQFF. The DNA for the CDR3 is TGTGCCAGCAGCAAAGTTTCCGGGTCCATGAATGAGCAGTTCTTC. The chain links TRBV21-1 to TRBJ2-1; the D call TRBD2 from the table was never checked on the DNA. TRBV21-1 is given as a pseudogene. This CDR3 is 15 amino acids long.